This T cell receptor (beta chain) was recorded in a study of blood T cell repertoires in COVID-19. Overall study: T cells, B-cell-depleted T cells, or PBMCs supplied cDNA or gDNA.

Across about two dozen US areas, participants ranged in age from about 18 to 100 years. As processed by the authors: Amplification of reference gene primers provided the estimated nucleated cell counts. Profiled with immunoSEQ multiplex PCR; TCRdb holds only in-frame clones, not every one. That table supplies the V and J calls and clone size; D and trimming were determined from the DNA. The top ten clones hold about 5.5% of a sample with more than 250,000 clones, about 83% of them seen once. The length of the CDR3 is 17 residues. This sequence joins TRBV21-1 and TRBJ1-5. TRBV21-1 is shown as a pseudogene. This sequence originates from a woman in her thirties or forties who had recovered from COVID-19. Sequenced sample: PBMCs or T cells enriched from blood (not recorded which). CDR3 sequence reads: CASSKRKWDYSNQPQHF. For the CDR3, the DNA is TGTGCCAGCAGCAAAAGGAAGTGGGACTATAGCAATCAGCCCCAGCATTTT.